In its sample, the clone carrying this T cell receptor beta chain was seen many times. Trimming cost V 6 bases and J 2 bases, with 7 bases left between them. CDR3 length: 12 residues. The record originates from a study of patients and donors after allogeneic stem cell transplantation. Each CDR3 protein gets one entry after TCRdb re-called the RT-PCR reads with MiXCR. The profile shows about 89,000 distinct CDR3 sequences, about 44% of them singletons. Material: blood, either unsorted or a sorted T cell fraction (not recorded which). The receptor comes from a human donor who was either an allogeneic HSCT recipient or a stem cell or donor lymphocyte infusion donor (not recorded which). It is not recorded whose cells these are; they may come from a transplant donor. V usage is TRBV12-3 or TRBV12-4 and J usage is TRBJ1-2; no reliable D call. In nucleotides, the CDR3 is TGTGCCAGCAGCCACCCAAACTATGGCTACACCTTC. Translation: CASSHPNYGYTF.